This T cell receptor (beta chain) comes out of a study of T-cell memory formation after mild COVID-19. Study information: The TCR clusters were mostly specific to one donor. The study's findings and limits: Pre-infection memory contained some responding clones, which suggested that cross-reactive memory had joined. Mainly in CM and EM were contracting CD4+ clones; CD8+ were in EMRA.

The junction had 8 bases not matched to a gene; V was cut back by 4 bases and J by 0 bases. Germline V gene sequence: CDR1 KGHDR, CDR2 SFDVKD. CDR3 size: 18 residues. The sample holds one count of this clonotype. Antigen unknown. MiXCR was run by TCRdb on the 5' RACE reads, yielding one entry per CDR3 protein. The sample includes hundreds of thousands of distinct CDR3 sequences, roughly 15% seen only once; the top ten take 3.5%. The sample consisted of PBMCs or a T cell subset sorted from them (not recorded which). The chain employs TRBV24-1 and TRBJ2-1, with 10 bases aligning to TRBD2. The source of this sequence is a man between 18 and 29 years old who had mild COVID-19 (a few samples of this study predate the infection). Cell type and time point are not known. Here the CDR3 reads CATSESSGGAGSYNEQFF. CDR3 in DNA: TGTGCCACCAGTGAATCCAGCGGGGGGGCCGGCTCCTACAATGAGCAGTTCTTC.